These 2 T cell receptor beta chains came from one sample sequenced in a study of cytomegalovirus exposure and HLA in healthy donors. The PCR employed 60 Vbeta primers together with 13 Jbeta primers. This table comes from immunoSEQ multiplex PCR, and its TCRdb copy is limited to in-frame clones, with some not included. The sample lists roughly 200,000 clones, roughly 70% occurring once. Input material: PBMCs. The receptors were gathered from a woman aged 25 to 45 in good health and CMV-seronegative.

The chain joins TRBV27 to TRBJ1-1, with TRBD1 as a possible D gene (6 bases). V shed 2 bases and J shed 8 bases, with 21 bases lying between them. There are 16 residues in the CDR3. The germline CDR1 and CDR2 sequences are MNHEY and SMNVEV (reference sequence). The CDR3 nucleotides are TGTGCCAGCAGTTTAGTGTCCGGGAGGGGGTGGTTCGAAGCTTTCTTT. It yields the protein CASSLVSGRGWFEAFF.

V gene TRBV7-2 combines with J gene TRBJ1-1, with a tentative D call TRBD1 (6 bases). Germline CDR1 is SGHTA and CDR2 is FQGNSA. V lost 3 bases to trimming and J lost 0 bases, with 14 bases between them. The CDR3 length is 16 residues. CDR3: CASSLGAIGMNTEAFF. In nucleotides, the CDR3 is TGTGCCAGCAGCTTGGGGGCAATCGGAATGAACACTGAAGCTTTCTTT.